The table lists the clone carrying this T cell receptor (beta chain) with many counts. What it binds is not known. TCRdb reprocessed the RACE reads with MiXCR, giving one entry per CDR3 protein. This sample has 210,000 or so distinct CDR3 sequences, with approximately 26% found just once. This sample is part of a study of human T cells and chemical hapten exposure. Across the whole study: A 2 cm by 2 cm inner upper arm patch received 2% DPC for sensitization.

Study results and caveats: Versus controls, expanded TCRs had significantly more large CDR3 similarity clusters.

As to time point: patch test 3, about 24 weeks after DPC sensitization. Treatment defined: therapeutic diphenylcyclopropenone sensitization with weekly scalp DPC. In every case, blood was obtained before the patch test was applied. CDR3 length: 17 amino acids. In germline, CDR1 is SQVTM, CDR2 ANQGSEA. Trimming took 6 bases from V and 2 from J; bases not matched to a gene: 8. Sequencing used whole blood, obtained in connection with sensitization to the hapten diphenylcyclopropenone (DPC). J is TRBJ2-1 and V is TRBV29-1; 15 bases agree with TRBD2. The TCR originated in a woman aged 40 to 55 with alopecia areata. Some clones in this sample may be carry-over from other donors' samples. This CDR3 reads CSVLKRTSGRAYNEQFF. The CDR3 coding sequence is TGCAGCGTCCTAAAGAGGACTAGCGGGAGGGCCTACAATGAGCAGTTCTTC.